Many counts were recorded for the clone carrying this TCR beta chain. The antigen is unknown. As to time point: cycle 4 day 1 (C4D1), after around six weeks of nivolumab. Every single patient, without exception, relapsed after autologous stem cell transplantation, and brentuximab vedotin exposure varied. The data derive from a study of PD-1 blockade in classical Hodgkin lymphoma. Study-wide results and limits: CD4+ TCR diversity rose significantly by C4D1, and CD8+ TCR diversity did not. According to reports, newly diagnosed patients had lower baseline TCR diversity than healthy donors, and relapsed/refractory patients had lower baseline TCR diversity still.

Trimming pared 5 bases from V and 6 bases from J, leaving 14 bases between. Germline assignment: CDR1 SEHNR and CDR2 FQNEAQ (reference sequence). The CDR3 sequence is 14 residues long. The table came from immunoSEQ multiplex PCR; TCRdb's copy has only in-frame clones and leaves some out. Altogether approximately 100,000 clones are present, approximately 83% being singletons, with the ten largest covering more than 15%. The chain combines TRBV7-9 with TRBJ1-3; D is perhaps TRBD1 (5 bases). Sequences were derived from peripheral blood mononuclear cells (PBMCs), sampled before the fourth cycle of nivolumab. The TCR comes from a human donor with classical Hodgkin lymphoma. This chain's CDR3 is CASSQGEIANTIYF. The CDR3 coding sequence is TGTGCCAGCAGCCAAGGGGAAATTGCAAACACCATATATTTT.